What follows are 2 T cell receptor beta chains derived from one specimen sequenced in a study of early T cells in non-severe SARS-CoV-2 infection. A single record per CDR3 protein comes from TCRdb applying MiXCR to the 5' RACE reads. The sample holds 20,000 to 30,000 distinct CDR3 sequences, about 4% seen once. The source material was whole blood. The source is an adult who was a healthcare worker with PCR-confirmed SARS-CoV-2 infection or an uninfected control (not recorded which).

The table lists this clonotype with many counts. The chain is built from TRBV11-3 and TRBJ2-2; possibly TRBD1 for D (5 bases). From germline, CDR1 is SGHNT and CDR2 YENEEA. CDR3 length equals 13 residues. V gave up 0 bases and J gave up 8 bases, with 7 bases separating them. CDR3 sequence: CASSLDRAGELFF. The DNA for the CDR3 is TGTGCCAGCAGCTTAGACAGGGCTGGGGAGCTGTTTTTT.

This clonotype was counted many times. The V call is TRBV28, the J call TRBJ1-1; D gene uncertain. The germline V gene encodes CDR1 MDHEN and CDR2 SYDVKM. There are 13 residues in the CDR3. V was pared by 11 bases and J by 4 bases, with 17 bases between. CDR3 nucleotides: TGTGCCTCAAACGGGGTTTGGCGCACTGAAGCTTTCTTT. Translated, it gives CASNGVWRTEAFF.